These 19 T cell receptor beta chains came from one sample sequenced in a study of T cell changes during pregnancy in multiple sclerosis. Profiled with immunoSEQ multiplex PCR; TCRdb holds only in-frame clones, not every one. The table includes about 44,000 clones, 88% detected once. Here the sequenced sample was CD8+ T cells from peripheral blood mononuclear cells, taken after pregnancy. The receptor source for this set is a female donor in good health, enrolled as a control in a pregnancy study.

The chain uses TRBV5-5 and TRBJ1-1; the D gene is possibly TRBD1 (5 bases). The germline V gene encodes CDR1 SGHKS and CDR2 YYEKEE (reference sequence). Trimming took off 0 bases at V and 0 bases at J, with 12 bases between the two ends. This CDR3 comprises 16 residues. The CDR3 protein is CASSLVGGGVNTEAFF. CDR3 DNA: TGTGCCAGCAGCTTGGTAGGAGGAGGGGTGAACACTGAAGCTTTCTTT. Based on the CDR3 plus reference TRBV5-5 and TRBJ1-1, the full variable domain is DAGVTQSPTHLIKTRGQQVTLRCSPISGHKSVSWYQQVLGQGPQFIFQYYEKEERGRGNFPDRFSARQFPNYSSELNVNALLLGDSALYLCASSLVGGGVNTEAFFGQGTRLTVV.

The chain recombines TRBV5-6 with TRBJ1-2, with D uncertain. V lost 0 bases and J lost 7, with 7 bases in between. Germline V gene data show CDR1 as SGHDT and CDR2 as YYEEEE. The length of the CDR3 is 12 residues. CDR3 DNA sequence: TGTGCCAGCAGCTTGGGGACTTCTGGCTACACCTTC. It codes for CASSLGTSGYTF.

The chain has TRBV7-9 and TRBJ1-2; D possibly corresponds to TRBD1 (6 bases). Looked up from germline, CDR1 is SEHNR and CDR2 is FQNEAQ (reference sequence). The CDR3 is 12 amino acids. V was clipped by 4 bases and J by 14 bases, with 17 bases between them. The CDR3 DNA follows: TGTGCCAGCAGCTCCCTACGGCACGACAGGACCTTC. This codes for CASSSLRHDRTF.

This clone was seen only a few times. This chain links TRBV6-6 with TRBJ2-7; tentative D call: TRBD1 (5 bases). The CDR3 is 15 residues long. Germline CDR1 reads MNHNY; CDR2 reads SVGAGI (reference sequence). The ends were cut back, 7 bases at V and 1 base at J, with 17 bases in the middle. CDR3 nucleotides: TGTGCCAGCACTCCATCGGTACAGGAATCCTACGAGCAGTACTTC. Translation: CASTPSVQESYEQYF.

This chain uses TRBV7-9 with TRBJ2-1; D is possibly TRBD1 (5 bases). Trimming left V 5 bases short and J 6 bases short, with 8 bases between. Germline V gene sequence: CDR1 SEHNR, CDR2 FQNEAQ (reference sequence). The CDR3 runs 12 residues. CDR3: CASSPDSNEQFF. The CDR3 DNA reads TGTGCCAGCAGCCCCGACAGCAATGAGCAGTTCTTC.

The CDR3 DNA follows: TGTGCCAGCTCACCAACGGACTTTGATCCGAACACCGGGGAGCTGTTTTTT. Amino acids: CASSPTDFDPNTGELFF. The chain has TRBV18 and TRBJ2-2; TRBD2 might be the D (5 bases). This CDR3 comprises 17 residues. The ends were cut back, 2 bases at V and 0 bases at J, with 13 bases in the middle. Germline V CDR1 and CDR2: KGHSH, LQKENI.

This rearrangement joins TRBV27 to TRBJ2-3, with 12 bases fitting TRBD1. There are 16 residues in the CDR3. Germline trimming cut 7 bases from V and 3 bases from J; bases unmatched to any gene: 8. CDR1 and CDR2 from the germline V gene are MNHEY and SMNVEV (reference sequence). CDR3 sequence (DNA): TGTGCCAGCACCAACCCGGGACAGGGGGCAACAGATACGCAGTATTTT. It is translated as CASTNPGQGATDTQYF.

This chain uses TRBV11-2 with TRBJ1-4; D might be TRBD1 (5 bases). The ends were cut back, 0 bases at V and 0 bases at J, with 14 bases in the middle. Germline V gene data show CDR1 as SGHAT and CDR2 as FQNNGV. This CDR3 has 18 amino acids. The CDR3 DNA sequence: TGTGCCAGCAGCTTAGATCCAGGGAATGAAGCAACTAATGAAAAACTGTTTTTT. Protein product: CASSLDPGNEATNEKLFF.

The CDR3 nucleotides read TGTGCCAGCAGCTTGGGTACAGGTTCTACCTACGAGCAGTACTTC. It translates to CASSLGTGSTYEQYF. The chain joins TRBV5-6 to TRBJ2-7, with D possibly matching TRBD1 (5 bases). There are 15 residues in the CDR3. V was cut by 0 bases and J by 2 bases, with 12 bases left in between. Germline CDR1 reads SGHDT; CDR2 reads YYEEEE. Combining the CDR3 with reference TRBV5-6 and TRBJ2-7 gives the whole variable domain DAGVTQSPTHLIKTRGQQVTLRCSPKSGHDTVSWYQQALGQGPQFIFQYYEEEERQRGNFPDRFSGHQFPNYSSELNVNALLLGDSALYLCASSLGTGSTYEQYFGPGTRLTVT.

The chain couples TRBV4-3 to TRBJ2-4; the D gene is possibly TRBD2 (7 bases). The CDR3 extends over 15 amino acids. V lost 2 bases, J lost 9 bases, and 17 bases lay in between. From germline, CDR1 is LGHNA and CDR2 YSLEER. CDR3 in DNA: TGCGCCAGCAGCCAATGGAGGGGGGGGGCGATCATTCAGTACTTC. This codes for CASSQWRGGAIIQYF.

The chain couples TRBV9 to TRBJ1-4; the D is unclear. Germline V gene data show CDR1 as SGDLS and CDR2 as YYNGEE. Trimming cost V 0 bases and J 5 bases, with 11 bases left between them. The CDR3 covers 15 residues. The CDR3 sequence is CASSVGGDKNEKLFF. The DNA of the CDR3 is TGTGCCAGCAGCGTAGGGGGAGATAAAAATGAAAAACTGTTTTTT.

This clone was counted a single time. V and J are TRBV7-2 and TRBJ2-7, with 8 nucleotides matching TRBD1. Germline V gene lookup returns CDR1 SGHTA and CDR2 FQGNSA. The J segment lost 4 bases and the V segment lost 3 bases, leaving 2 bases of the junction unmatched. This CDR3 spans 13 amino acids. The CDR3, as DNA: TGTGCCAGCAGCTTGGGACAGGAATACGAGCAGTACTTC. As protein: CASSLGQEYEQYF.

CDR3 nucleotide sequence: TGTGCCAGCAGCCCGGAGCGGGCTGAAGCTTTCTTT. Amino acid sequence: CASSPERAEAFF. The V gene is TRBV7-9, the J gene TRBJ1-1; D is ambiguous. Germline loops: CDR1 SEHNR, CDR2 FQNEAQ (reference sequence). This CDR3 has 12 amino acids. V lost 5 bases to trimming and J lost 6 bases, with 10 bases between them.

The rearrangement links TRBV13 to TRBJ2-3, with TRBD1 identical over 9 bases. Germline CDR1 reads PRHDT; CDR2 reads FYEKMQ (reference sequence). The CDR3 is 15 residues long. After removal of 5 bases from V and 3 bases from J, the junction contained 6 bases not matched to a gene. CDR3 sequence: CASSIPQGATDTQYF. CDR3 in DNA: TGTGCCAGCAGCATCCCACAGGGGGCAACAGATACGCAGTATTTT.

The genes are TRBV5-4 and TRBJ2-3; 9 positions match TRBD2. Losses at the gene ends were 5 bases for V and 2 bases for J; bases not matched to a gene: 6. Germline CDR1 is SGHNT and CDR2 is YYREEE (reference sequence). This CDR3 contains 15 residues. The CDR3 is CASRFSGGATDTQYF. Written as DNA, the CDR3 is TGTGCCAGCAGATTTAGCGGGGGAGCCACAGATACGCAGTATTTT.

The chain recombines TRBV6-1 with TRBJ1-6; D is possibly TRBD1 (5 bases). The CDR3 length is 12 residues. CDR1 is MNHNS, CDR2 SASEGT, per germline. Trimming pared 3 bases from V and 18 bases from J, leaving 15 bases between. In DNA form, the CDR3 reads TGTGCCAGCAGTGATTCGGGGGGGGGACCCCACTTT. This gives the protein CASSDSGGGPHF.

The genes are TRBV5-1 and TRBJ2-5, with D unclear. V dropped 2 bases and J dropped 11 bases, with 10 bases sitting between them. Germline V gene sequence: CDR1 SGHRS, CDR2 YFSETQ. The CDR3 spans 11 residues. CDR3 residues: CASSFGREQYF. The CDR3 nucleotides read TGCGCCAGCAGCTTTGGTAGAGAGCAGTACTTC.

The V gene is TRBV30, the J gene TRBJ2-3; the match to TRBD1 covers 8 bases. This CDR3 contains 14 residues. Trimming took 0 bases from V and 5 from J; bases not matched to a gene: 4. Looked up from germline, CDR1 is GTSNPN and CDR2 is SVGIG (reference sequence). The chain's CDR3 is CAWSVDTGGDTQYF. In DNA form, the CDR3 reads TGTGCCTGGAGTGTAGACACAGGGGGAGATACGCAGTATTTT.

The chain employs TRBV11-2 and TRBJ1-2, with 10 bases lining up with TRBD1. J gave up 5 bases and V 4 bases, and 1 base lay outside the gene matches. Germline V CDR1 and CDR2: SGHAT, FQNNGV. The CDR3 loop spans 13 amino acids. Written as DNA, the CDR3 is TGTGCCAGCAGCTCGGGACAGGGGTATGGCTACACCTTC. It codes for CASSSGQGYGYTF. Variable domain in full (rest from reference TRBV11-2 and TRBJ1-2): EAGVAQSPRYKIIEKRQSVAFWCNPISGHATLYWYQQILGQGPKLLIQFQNNGVVDDSQLPKDRFSAERLKGVDSTLKIQPAKLEDSAVYLCASSSGQGYGYTFGSGTRLTVV.